The 9 T cell receptor beta chains presented below share a single source sample, sequenced in a study of beta chain features in type 1 diabetes. TCRB transcripts that were expressed got sequenced, as all of the isolated RNA had been reverse transcribed. The data were produced by immunoSEQ multiplex PCR, yet TCRdb's version contains in-frame clones alone and is incomplete. The sample contains hundreds of thousands of clones, 15% to 20% of which appear only once. Sequenced sample: naive CD4+ T cells from blood. The receptors derive from a woman aged 18-30 years in good health.

This clone was recorded a few times. This chain links TRBV18 with TRBJ2-2; D unresolved. The CDR3 sequence is 12 residues long. The germline V gene has CDR1 KGHSH and CDR2 LQKENI. Trimming cost V 3 bases and J 9 bases, with 8 bases left between them. This chain's CDR3 is CASSPDDRELFF. In DNA form, the CDR3 reads TGTGCCAGCTCACCGGACGACCGGGAGCTGTTTTTT.

In DNA form, the CDR3 reads TGTGCCAGCTCACCGGCCAGTTCCCGTCAGAACACTGAAGCTTTCTTT. Its translation: CASSPASSRQNTEAFF. The V call is TRBV18, the J call TRBJ1-1; D gene uncertain. The germline V gene has CDR1 KGHSH and CDR2 LQKENI. This CDR3 has 16 residues. Trimming took 3 bases from V and 1 from J, leaving 15 bases between them. The variable domain in full, completed from reference TRBV18 and TRBJ1-1, reads NAGVMQNPRHLVRRRGQEARLRCSPMKGHSHVYWYRQLPEEGLKFMVYLQKENIIDESGMPKERFSAEFPKEGPSILRIQQVVRGDSAAYFCASSPASSRQNTEAFFGQGTRLTVV.

This clone showed up just a few times. J is TRBJ2-7 and V is TRBV2, with no clear D. The V end was cut by 2 bases, the J end by 12 bases, with 11 bases between. Germline CDR1 reads SNHLY; CDR2 reads FYNNEI. The CDR3 sequence is 11 residues long. CDR3: CASSELGLLYF. The CDR3 DNA follows: TGTGCCAGCAGTGAACTCGGTCTCCTGTACTTC.

The chain joins TRBV28 to TRBJ2-2; weak D call: TRBD2 (6 bases). Germline assignment: CDR1 MDHEN and CDR2 SYDVKM. The CDR3 consists of 15 residues. V gave up 0 bases and J gave up 4 bases, with 9 bases separating them. This CDR3 reads CASSLWTSATGELFF. CDR3 DNA: TGTGCCAGCAGTTTATGGACTAGTGCCACCGGGGAGCTGTTTTTT. The whole variable domain, remainder taken from reference TRBV28 and TRBJ2-2, is DVKVTQSSRYLVKRTGEKVFLECVQDMDHENMFWYRQDPGLGLRLIYFSYDVKMKEKGDIPEGYSVSREKKERFSLILESASTNQTSMYLCASSLWTSATGELFFGEGSRLTVL.

The gene calls are TRBV4-2 and TRBJ2-1; D possibly corresponds to TRBD2 (6 bases). The CDR3 is 17 residues long. Trimming left V 1 base short and J 0 bases short, with 13 bases between. The germline V gene has CDR1 LGHNA and CDR2 YNFKEQ. In nucleotides, the CDR3 is TGTGCCAGCAGCCAAGCGGGAGAGGTGAGCTCCTACAATGAGCAGTTCTTC. Encoded protein: CASSQAGEVSSYNEQFF.

This rearrangement joins TRBV9 to TRBJ2-3; 8 bases are shared with TRBD1. V lost 1 base to trimming and J lost 7 bases; unmatched junction nucleotides: 8. The CDR3 is 15 amino acids. Germline lookup yields CDR1 SGDLS and CDR2 YYNGEE. The CDR3 here is CASSVNQGTGNTQYF. The CDR3 DNA sequence: TGTGCCAGCAGCGTAAATCAGGGGACAGGAAATACGCAGTATTTT. The whole variable domain, filled in from reference TRBV9 and TRBJ2-3, reads DSGVTQTPKHLITATGQRVTLRCSPRSGDLSVYWYQQSLDQGLQFLIQYYNGEERAKGNILERFSAQQFPDLHSELNLSSLELGDSALYFCASSVNQGTGNTQYFGPGTRLTVL.

J is TRBJ1-2 and V is TRBV28; 7 bases align to TRBD1. The germline gives CDR1 MDHEN, CDR2 SYDVKM. CDR3 length: 13 residues. The V and J ends lost 3 bases and 3 bases, in that order; junction bases with no gene match: 1. The CDR3 is CASSLGQYYGYTF. CDR3 coding DNA: TGTGCCAGCAGTTTGGGACAGTACTATGGCTACACCTTC.

The chain uses TRBV19 and TRBJ2-3; 12 positions agree with TRBD2. Germline-derived CDR1 and CDR2 are LNHDA and SQIVND (reference sequence). This CDR3 region has 17 residues. J was trimmed by 3 bases and V by 3 bases; bases with no gene match: 7. CDR3 coding DNA: TGTGCCAGTAGTATGACTCTAGCGGGAGGGCCGACAGATACGCAGTATTTT. Amino acid sequence: CASSMTLAGGPTDTQYF.

The CDR3 loop is CASKTGDYEQYF. The CDR3 region has the DNA TGTGCCAGCAAAACAGGGGACTACGAGCAGTACTTC. The V and J genes are TRBV6-5 and TRBJ2-7; 7 bases agree with TRBD1. CDR3 length: 12 residues. CDR1 is MNHEY and CDR2 is SVGAGI in the germline V gene. V was clipped by 7 bases and J by 3 bases; unmatched bases: 3.